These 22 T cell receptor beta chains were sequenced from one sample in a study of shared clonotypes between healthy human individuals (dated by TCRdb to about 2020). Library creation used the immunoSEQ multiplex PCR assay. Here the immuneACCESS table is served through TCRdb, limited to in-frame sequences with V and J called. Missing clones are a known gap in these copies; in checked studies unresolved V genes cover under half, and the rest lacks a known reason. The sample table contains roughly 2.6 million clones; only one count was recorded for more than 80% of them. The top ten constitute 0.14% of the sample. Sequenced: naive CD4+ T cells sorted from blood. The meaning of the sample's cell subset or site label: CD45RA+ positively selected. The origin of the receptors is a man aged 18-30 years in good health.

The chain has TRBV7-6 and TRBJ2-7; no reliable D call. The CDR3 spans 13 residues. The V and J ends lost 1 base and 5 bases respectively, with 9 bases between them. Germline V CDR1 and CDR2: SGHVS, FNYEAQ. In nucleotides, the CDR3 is TGTGCCAGCAGCTTAGGCCGTACTGACGAGCAGTACTTC. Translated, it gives CASSLGRTDEQYF. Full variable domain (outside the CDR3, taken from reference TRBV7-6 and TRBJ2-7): GAGVSQSPRYKVTKRGQDVALRCDPISGHVSLYWYRQALGQGPEFLTYFNYEAQQDKSGLPNDRFSAERPEGSISTLTIQRTEQRDSAMYRCASSLGRTDEQYFGPGTRLTVT.

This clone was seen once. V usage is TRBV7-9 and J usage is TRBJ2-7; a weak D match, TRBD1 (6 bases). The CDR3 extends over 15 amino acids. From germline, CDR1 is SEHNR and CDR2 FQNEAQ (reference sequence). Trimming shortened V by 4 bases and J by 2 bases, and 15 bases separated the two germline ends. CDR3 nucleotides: TGTGCCAGCAGCTCCTCCGACAGGACTCCCTACGAGCAGTACTTC. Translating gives CASSSSDRTPYEQYF.

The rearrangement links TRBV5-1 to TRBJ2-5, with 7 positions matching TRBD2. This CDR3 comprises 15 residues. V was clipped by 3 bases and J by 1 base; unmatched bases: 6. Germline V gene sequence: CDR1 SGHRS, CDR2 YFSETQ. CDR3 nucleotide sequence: TGCGCCAGCAGCTCAAGGACTAGGGGCCAAGAGACCCAGTACTTC. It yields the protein CASSSRTRGQETQYF.

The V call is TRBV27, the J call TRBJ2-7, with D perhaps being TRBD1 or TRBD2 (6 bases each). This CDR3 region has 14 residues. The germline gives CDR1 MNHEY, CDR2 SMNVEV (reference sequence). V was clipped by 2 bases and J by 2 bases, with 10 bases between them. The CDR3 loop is CASSLRGAPYEQYF. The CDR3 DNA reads TGTGCCAGCAGTTTAAGGGGGGCACCCTACGAGCAGTACTTC.

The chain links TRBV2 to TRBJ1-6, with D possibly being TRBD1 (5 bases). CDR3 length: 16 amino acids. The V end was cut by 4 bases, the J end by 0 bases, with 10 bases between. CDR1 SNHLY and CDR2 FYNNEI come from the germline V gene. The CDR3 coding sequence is TGTGCCAGCAGTGGGGGGGGGAACTCCTATAATTCACCCCTCCACTTT. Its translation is CASSGGGNSYNSPLHF.

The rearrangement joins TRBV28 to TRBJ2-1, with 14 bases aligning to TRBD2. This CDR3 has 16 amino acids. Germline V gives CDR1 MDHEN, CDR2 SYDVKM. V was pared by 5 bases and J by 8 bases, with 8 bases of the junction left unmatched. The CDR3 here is CASSPGLAGVRYEQFF. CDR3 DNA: TGTGCCAGCAGTCCGGGACTAGCGGGAGTTAGGTATGAGCAGTTCTTC.

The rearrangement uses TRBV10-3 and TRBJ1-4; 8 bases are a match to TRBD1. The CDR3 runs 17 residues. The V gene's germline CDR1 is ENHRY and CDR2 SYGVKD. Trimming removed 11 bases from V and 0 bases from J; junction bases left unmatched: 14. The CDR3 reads CASSGQGWNATNEKLFF. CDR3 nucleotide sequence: TGTGCCTCGAGTGGACAGGGTTGGAACGCAACTAATGAAAAACTGTTTTTT.

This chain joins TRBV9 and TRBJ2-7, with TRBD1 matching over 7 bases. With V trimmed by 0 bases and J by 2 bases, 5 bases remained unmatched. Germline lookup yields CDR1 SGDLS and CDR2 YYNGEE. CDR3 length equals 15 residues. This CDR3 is CASSVAQGSTYEQYF. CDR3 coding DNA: TGTGCCAGCAGCGTAGCACAGGGGTCGACCTACGAGCAGTACTTC.

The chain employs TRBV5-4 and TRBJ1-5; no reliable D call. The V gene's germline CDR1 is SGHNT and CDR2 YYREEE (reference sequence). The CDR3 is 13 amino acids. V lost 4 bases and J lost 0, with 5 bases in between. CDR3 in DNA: TGTGCCAGCAGCAAAGATAGCAATCAGCCCCAGCATTTT. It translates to CASSKDSNQPQHF.

The CDR3 coding sequence is TGCGCCAGCAGCCAGGCTGTGGGGGGCGTAAATACGCAGTATTTT. It codes for CASSQAVGGVNTQYF. The chain carries TRBV4-1 and TRBJ2-3, with D perhaps being TRBD1 or TRBD2 (6 bases each). CDR1 is MGHRA, CDR2 YSYEKL, per germline. This CDR3 is 15 amino acids long. The V end was cut by 3 bases, the J end by 7 bases, with 17 bases between.

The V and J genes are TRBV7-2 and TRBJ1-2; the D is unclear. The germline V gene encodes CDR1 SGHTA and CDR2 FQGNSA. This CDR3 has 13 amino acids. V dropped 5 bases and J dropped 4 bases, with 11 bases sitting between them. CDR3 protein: CASSLAESYGYTF. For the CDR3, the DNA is TGTGCCAGCAGCCTCGCTGAGAGCTATGGCTACACCTTC.

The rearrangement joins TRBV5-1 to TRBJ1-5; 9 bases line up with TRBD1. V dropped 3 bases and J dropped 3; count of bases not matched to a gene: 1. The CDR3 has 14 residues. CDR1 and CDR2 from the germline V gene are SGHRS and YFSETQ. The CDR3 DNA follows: TGCGCCAGCAGCTGGACAGGGGACAATCAGCCCCAGCATTTT. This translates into CASSWTGDNQPQHF.

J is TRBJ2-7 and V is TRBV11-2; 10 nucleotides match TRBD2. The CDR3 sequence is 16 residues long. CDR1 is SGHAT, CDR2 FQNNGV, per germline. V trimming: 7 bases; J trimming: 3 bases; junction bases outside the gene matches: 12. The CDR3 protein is CASTPAASGSYYEQYF. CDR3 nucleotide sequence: TGTGCCAGCACCCCGGCGGCTAGCGGGAGTTACTACGAGCAGTACTTC.

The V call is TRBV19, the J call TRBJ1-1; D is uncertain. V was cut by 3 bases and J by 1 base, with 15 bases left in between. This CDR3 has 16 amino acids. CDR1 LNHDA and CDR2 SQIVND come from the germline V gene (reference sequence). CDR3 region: CASSILKTGPNTEAFF. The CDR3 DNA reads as TGTGCCAGTAGTATCCTAAAAACCGGGCCGAACACTGAAGCTTTCTTT.

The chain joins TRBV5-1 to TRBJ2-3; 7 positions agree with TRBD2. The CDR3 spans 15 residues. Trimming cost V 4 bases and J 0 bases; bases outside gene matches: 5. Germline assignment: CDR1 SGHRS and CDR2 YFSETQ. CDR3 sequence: CASSPSGGSTDTQYF. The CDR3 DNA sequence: TGCGCCAGCAGCCCTTCGGGGGGTAGCACAGATACGCAGTATTTT.

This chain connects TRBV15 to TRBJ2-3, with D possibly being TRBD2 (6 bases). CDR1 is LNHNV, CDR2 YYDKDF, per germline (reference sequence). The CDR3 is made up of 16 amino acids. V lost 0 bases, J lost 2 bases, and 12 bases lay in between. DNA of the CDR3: TGTGCCACCAGCAGAGAAAATGGCGGGGTCACAGATACGCAGTATTTT. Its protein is CATSRENGGVTDTQYF.

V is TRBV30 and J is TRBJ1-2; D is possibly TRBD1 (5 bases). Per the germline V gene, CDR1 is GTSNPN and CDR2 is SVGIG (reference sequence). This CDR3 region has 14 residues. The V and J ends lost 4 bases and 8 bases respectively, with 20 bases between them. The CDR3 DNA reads TGTGCCTGGACATCAGTACGGGACGGAGGGGGCTACACCTTC. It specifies CAWTSVRDGGGYTF. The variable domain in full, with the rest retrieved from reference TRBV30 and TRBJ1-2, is SQTIHQWPATLVQPVGSPLSLECTVEGTSNPNLYWYRQAAGRGLQLLFYSVGIGQISSEVPQNLSASRPQDRQFILSSKKLLLSDSGFYLCAWTSVRDGGGYTFGSGTRLTVV.

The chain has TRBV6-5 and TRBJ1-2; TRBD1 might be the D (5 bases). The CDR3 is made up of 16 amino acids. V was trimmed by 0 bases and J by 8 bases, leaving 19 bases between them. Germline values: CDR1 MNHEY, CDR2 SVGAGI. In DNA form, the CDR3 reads TGTGCCAGCAGTTACTCTTTTGGTGTGTCAGGGCTCGGCTACACCTTC. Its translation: CASSYSFGVSGLGYTF.

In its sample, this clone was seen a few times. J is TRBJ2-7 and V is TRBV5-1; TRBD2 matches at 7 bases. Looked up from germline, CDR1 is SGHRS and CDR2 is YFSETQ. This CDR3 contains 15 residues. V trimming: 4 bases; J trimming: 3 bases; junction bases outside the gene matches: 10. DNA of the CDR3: TGCGCCAGCAGCCTCCGAAGCGGGGCGAACTACGAGCAGTACTTC. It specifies CASSLRSGANYEQYF.

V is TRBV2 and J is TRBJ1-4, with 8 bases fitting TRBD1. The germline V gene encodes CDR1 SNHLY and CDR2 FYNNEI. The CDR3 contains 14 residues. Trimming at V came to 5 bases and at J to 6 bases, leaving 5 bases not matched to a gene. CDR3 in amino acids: CASSSTGVYEKLFF. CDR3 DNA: TGTGCCAGCAGTTCGACAGGGGTTTATGAAAAACTGTTTTTT. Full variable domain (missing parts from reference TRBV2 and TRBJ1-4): EPEVTQTPSHQVTQMGQEVILRCVPISNHLYFYWYRQILGQKVEFLVSFYNNEISEKSEIFDDQFSVERPDGSNFTLKIRSTKLEDSAMYFCASSSTGVYEKLFFGSGTQLSVL.

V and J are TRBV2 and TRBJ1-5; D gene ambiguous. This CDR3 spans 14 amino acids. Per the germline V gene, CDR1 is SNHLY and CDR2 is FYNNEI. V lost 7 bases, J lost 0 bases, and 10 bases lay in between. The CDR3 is CASTARDSNQPQHF. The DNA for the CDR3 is TGTGCCAGCACGGCCCGGGATAGCAATCAGCCCCAGCATTTT.

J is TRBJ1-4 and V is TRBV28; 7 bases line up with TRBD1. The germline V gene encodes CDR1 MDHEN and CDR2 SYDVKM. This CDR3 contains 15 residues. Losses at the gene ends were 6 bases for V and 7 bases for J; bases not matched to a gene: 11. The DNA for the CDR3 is TGTGCCAGCAGCCTTCGACAGGGCCAAGTTGAAAAACTGTTTTTT. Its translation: CASSLRQGQVEKLFF.